This is a list of T cell receptor beta chains from one sample in a study of blood T cell repertoires in COVID-19. Some clones are missing from TCRdb's copy, which holds only in-frame ones; the method was immunoSEQ multiplex PCR. The sample lists 200,000 to 300,000 clones; 85% to 90% were seen once. Sequencing was done on a sample of PBMCs or T cells enriched from blood (not recorded which). The receptors were sampled from a man aged 45-60 years who had been exposed to COVID-19. The CDR3 runs from the conserved cysteine through the conserved F or W. D genes are given only for firm matches. Clone size, where shown, is once, few, many, or a class for clones that have expanded.

abundance	d_gene	v_gene	j_gene	CDR3aa	CDR3nt
.	.	TRBV6-6	TRBJ1-6	CASSYGANDSPLHF	TGTGCCAGCAGTTACGGGGCTAATGATTCACCCCTCCACTTT
.	.	TRBV27	TRBJ1-1	CASSLSPRSYTEAFF	TGTGCCAGCAGTTTATCCCCCAGATCTTACACTGAAGCTTTCTTT
.	.	TRBV18	TRBJ1-3	CASSPRGQVSGNTIYF	TGTGCCAGCTCACCACGAGGGCAGGTCTCTGGAAACACCATATATTTT
.	.	TRBV4-1	TRBJ1-1	CASSQKEGGMNTEAFF	TGCGCCAGCAGCCAAAAGGAAGGGGGTATGAACACTGAAGCTTTCTTT
few	.	TRBV14	TRBJ1-2	CASSPFPREFNYGYTF	TGTGCCAGCAGCCCCTTCCCCCGGGAGTTCAACTATGGCTACACCTTC
.	.	TRBV7-9	TRBJ2-2	CASILTGLNGELFF	TGTGCCAGCATCCTTACTGGACTTAACGGGGAGCTGTTTTTT
.	TRBD2	TRBV28	TRBJ2-1	CASSTVHGTSGSNEQFF	TGTGCCAGCAGTACAGTACACGGGACTAGCGGGAGCAATGAGCAGTTCTTC
.	.	TRBV7-2	TRBJ2-2	CASSLGAFSTGELFF	TGTGCCAGCAGCTTAGGAGCTTTCTCAACCGGGGAGCTGTTTTTT
.	.	TRBV5-4	TRBJ2-1	CASSPGGASSYNEQFF	TGTGCCAGCAGCCCCGGTGGGGCGAGCTCCTACAATGAGCAGTTCTTC
.	.	TRBV10-3	TRBJ2-5	CAISEGGAQETQYF	TGTGCCATCAGTGAGGGGGGGGCTCAAGAGACCCAGTACTTC
.	.	TRBV29-1	TRBJ1-1	CSVLPNTEAFF	TGCAGCGTTCTCCCGAACACTGAAGCTTTCTTT
.	.	TRBV24-1	TRBJ1-4	CATSDGATGGEKLFF	TGTGCCACCAGTGATGGGGCCACGGGAGGGGAAAAACTGTTTTTT
.	.	TRBV10-3	TRBJ1-2	CAILEGTIGPNYGYTF	TGTGCCATCCTAGAGGGGACAATAGGCCCTAACTATGGCTACACCTTC
few	.	TRBV28	TRBJ1-1	CASSSGVTTEAFF	TGTGCCAGCAGTTCGGGGGTGACCACTGAAGCTTTCTTT
.	TRBD2	TRBV18	TRBJ2-7	CASSPGAGETYEQYF	TGTGCCAGCTCACCGGGAGCGGGGGAGACCTACGAGCAGTACTTC
.	TRBD1	TRBV11-2	TRBJ2-7	CASSAQGAGEQYF	TGTGCCAGCAGCGCCCAGGGGGCTGGCGAGCAGTACTTC
.	.	TRBV18	TRBJ2-7	CASSRQNTYEQYF	TGTGCCAGCTCGAGACAGAACACCTACGAGCAGTACTTC
.	.	TRBV23-1	TRBJ1-2	CASSPRVVCGYTF	TGCGCCAGCAGTCCCAGGGTTGTATGTGGCTACACCTTC
.	.	TRBV27	TRBJ2-1	CASTKTRGRDGGEQFF	TGTGCCAGTACGAAAACGCGGGGACGGGACGGTGGTGAGCAGTTCTTC
.	.	TRBV12-5	TRBJ1-6	CASGTLRNSPLHF	TGTGCTAGTGGTACGCTACGGAATTCACCCCTCCACTTT
.	.	TRBV11-2	TRBJ1-3	CASSSDNSGNTIYF	TGTGCCAGCAGCTCGGACAACTCTGGAAACACCATATATTTT
.	TRBD2	TRBV5-1	TRBJ2-1	CASSFSLAGGNEQFF	TGCGCCAGCAGCTTCTCACTAGCGGGGGGGAATGAGCAGTTCTTC
.	.	TRBV2	TRBJ2-1	CASSEYRWHEQFF	TGTGCCAGCAGTGAATATCGCTGGCATGAGCAGTTCTTC
.	.	TRBV24-1	TRBJ1-2	CATSDPDRYGYTF	TGTGCCACCAGTGATCCCGACAGATATGGCTACACCTTC
many	.	TRBV15	TRBJ2-2	CATSSPRTGGVSGELFF	TGTGCCACCAGCAGCCCGCGAACCGGAGGAGTTTCCGGGGAGCTGTTTTTT
.	TRBD2	TRBV10-3	TRBJ2-5	CAISEPTSGKKETQYF	TGTGCCATCAGTGAACCGACTAGCGGTAAAAAAGAGACCCAGTACTTC
.	TRBD2	TRBV18	TRBJ2-3	CASSHSGTNPDTQYF	TGTGCCAGCTCACATTCGGGGACTAACCCAGATACGCAGTATTTT
.	TRBD2	TRBV5-1	TRBJ2-3	CAGAPEAGYTDTQYF	TGCGCCGGTGCCCCCGAAGCGGGGTACACAGATACGCAGTATTTT
.	TRBD2	TRBV20-1	TRBJ2-2	CSASQTSGGRELFF	TGCAGTGCTAGTCAGACTAGCGGGGGGCGGGAGCTGTTTTTT
.	.	TRBV15	TRBJ2-3	CATSRDRGSLPQDTQYF	TGTGCCACCAGCAGAGATCGTGGCTCGCTGCCTCAAGATACGCAGTATTTT
.	.	TRBV4-1	TRBJ2-1	CASSQLDYPTHEQFF	TGCGCCAGCAGCCAACTGGACTACCCTACACATGAGCAGTTCTTC
.	.	TRBV2	TRBJ1-2	CASSEYRVGGYTF	TGTGCCAGCAGTGAATACAGGGTGGGAGGCTACACCTTC
once	.	TRBV27	TRBJ2-2	CASTQGRRVDTGELFF	TGTGCCAGCACCCAGGGGCGGCGCGTGGACACCGGGGAGCTGTTTTTT